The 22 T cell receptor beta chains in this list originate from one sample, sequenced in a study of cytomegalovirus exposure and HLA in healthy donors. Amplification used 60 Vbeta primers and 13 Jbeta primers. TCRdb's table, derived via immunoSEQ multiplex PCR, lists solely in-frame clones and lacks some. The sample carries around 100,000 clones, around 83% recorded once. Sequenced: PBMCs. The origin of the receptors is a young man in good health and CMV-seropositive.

CDR3 nucleotide sequence: TGCGCCAGCAGCCAAGTAGTGGAGAGGACCTACGAGCAGTACTTC. This sequence encodes CASSQVVERTYEQYF. The V and J genes are TRBV4-1 and TRBJ2-7, with unresolved D. In germline, CDR1 is MGHRA, CDR2 YSYEKL. This CDR3 is built from 15 residues. V lost 1 base and J 2 bases, leaving 12 bases between the germline ends.

This CDR3 reads CASSGGLAGKYNEQFF. The CDR3 DNA is TGTGCCAGCAGCGGCGGACTAGCGGGAAAATACAATGAGCAGTTCTTC. The chain has TRBV7-9 and TRBJ2-1; 12 bases are shared with TRBD2. The germline CDR1 and CDR2 sequences are SEHNR and FQNEAQ (reference sequence). The V gene end was trimmed by 5 bases and the J gene end by 4 bases; junction bases not matched to a gene: 6. The CDR3 length is 16 residues.

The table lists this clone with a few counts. The CDR3 sequence is CASSILASPQHF. The CDR3 nucleotides read TGTGCCAGTAGTATCCTAGCGTCGCCCCAGCATTTT. The chain couples TRBV19 to TRBJ1-5; unclear D gene. CDR1 and CDR2 (germline): LNHDA, SQIVND (reference sequence). The V end was cut by 3 bases, the J end by 9 bases, with 9 bases between. This CDR3 is built from 12 residues. The complete variable domain, with remaining parts taken from reference TRBV19 and TRBJ1-5, reads DGGITQSPKYLFRKEGQNVTLSCEQNLNHDAMYWYRQDPGQGLRLIYYSQIVNDFQKGDIAEGYSVSREKKESFPLTVTSAQKNPTAFYLCASSILASPQHFGDGTRLSIL.

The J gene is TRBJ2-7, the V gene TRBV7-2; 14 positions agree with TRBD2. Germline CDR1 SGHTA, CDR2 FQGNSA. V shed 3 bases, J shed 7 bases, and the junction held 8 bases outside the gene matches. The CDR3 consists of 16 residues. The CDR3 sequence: CASSFKGTSGGREQYF. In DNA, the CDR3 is TGTGCCAGCAGCTTCAAAGGGACTAGCGGGGGTCGAGAGCAGTACTTC. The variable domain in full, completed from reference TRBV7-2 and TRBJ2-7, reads GAGVSQSPSNKVTEKGKDVELRCDPISGHTALYWYRQSLGQGLEFLIYFQGNSAPDKSGLPSDRFSAERTGGSVSTLTIQRTQQEDSAVYLCASSFKGTSGGREQYFGPGTRLTVT.

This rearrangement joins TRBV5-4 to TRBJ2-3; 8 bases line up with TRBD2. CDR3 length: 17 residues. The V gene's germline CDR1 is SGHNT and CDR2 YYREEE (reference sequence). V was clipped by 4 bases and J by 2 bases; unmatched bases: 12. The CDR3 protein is CASSGVAGRASTDTQYF. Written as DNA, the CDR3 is TGTGCCAGCAGCGGAGTAGCCGGGAGGGCCTCCACAGATACGCAGTATTTT.

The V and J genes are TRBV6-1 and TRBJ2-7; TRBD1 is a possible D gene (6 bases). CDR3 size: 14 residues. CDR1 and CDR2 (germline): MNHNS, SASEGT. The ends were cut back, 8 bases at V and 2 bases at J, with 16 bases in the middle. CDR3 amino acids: CASGGRQGPYEQYV. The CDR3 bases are TGTGCCAGCGGAGGTCGGCAGGGGCCCTACGAGCAGTACGTC.

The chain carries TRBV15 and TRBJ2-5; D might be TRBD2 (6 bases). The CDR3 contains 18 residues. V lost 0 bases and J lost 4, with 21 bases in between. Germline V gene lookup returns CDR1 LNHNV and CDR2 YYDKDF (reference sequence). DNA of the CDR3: TGTGCCACCAGCAGAGATCCCTTTTCGGCGGGGCTGGGAGAGACCCAGTACTTC. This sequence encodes CATSRDPFSAGLGETQYF. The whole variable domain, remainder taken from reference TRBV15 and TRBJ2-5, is DAMVIQNPRYQVTQFGKPVTLSCSQTLNHNVMYWYQQKSSQAPKLLFHYYDKDFNNEADTPDNFQSRRPNTSFCFLDIRSPGLGDTAMYLCATSRDPFSAGLGETQYFGPGTRLLVL.

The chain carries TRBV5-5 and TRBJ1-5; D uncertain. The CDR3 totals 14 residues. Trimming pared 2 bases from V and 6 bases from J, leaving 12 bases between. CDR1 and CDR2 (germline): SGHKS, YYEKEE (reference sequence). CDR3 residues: CASSFGGISQPQHF. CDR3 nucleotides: TGTGCCAGCAGCTTTGGAGGTATAAGTCAGCCCCAGCATTTT.

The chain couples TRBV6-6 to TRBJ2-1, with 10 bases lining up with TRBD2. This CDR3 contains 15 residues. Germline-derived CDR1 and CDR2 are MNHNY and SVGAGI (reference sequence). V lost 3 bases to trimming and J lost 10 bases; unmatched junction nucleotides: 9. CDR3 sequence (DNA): TGTGCCAGCAGTTATCACCAGCGGGGGGGCCGGGAGCAGTTCTTC. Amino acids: CASSYHQRGGREQFF.

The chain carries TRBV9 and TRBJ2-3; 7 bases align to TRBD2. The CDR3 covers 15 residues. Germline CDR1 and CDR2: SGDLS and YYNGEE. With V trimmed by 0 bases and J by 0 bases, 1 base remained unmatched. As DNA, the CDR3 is TGTGCCAGCAGCGTAGGCGGGGGAAGCACAGATACGCAGTATTTT. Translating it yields CASSVGGGSTDTQYF.

Here the CDR3 reads CAWSPAGAKNEQYF. The CDR3 DNA reads TGTGCCTGGAGTCCCGCAGGGGCCAAAAACGAGCAGTACTTC. The rearrangement joins TRBV30 to TRBJ2-7, with D possibly TRBD1 on 6 matching bases. V was pared by 2 bases and J by 5 bases, with 16 bases between. The V gene's germline CDR1 is GTSNPN and CDR2 SVGIG (reference sequence). The CDR3 runs to 14 residues.

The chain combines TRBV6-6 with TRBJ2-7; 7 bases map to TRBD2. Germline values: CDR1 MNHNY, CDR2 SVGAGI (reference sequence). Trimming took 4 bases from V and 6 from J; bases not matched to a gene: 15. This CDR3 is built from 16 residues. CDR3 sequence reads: CASSWGGRDYPSEQYF. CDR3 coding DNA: TGTGCCAGCAGTTGGGGAGGTCGGGACTACCCATCCGAGCAGTACTTC.

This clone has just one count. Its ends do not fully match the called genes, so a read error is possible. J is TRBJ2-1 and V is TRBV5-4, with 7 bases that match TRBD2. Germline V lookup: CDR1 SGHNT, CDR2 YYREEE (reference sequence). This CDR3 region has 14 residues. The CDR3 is CAWGGSFRYNEQLF. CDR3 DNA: TGTGCCTGGGGGGGGAGCTTTCGCTACAATGAGCAGCTCTTC.

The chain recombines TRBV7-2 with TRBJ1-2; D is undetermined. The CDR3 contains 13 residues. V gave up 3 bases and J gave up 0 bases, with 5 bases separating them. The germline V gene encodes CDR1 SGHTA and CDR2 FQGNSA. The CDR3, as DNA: TGTGCCAGCAGCTTGCGGGCTAACTATGGCTACACCTTC. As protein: CASSLRANYGYTF.

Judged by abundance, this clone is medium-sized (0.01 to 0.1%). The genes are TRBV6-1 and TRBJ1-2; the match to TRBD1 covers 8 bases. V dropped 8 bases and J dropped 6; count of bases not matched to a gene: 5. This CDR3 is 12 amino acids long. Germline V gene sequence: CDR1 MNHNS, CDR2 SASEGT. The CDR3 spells CASGQGGDGYTF. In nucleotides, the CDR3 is TGTGCCAGCGGACAGGGCGGCGATGGCTACACCTTC.

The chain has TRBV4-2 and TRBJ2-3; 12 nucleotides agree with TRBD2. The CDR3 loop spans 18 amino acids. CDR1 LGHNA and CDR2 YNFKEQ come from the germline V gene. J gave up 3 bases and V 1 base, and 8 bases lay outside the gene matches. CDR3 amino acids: CASSQGLAGGRFTDTQYF. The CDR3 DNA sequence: TGTGCCAGCAGCCAAGGGCTAGCGGGGGGGCGGTTTACAGATACGCAGTATTTT.

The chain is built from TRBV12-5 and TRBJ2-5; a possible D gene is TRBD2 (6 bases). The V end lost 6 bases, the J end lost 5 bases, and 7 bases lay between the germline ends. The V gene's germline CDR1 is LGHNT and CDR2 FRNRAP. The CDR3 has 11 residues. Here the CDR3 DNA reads TGTGCTAGTGGCCGGGGGGAGACCCAGTACTTC. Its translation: CASGRGETQYF.

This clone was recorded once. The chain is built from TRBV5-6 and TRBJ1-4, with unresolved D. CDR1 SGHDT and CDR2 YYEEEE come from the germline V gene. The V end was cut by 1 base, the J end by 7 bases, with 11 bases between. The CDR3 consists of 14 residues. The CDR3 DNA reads TGTGCCAGCAGCTTGCGCCCTAAAAGTGAAAAACTGTTTTTT. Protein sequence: CASSLRPKSEKLFF.

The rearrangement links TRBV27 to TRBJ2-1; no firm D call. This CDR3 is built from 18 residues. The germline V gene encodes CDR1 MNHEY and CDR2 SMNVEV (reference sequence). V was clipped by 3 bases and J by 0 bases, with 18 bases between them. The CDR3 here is CASSLVTPTTSSYNEQFF. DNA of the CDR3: TGTGCCAGCAGTTTGGTAACTCCAACCACGAGCTCCTACAATGAGCAGTTCTTC.

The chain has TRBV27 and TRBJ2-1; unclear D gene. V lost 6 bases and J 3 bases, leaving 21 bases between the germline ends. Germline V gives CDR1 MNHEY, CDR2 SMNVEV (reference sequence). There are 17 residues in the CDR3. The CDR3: CASSRRVEYSDYNEQFF. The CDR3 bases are TGTGCCAGCAGCCGCCGGGTGGAATACTCGGACTACAATGAGCAGTTCTTC.

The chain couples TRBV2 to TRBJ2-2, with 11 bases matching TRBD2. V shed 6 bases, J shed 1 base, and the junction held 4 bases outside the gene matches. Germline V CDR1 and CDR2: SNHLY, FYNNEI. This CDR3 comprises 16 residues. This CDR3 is CASRLAGGMNTGELFF. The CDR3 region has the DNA TGTGCCAGCAGGCTAGCGGGGGGTATGAACACCGGGGAGCTGTTTTTT.

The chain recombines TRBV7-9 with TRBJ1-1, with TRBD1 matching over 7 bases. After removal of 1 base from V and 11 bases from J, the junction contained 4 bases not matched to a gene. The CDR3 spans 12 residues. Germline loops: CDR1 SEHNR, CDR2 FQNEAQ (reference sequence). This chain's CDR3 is CASSLGQGEAFF. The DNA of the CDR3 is TGTGCCAGCAGCTTAGGACAGGGCGAGGCTTTCTTT. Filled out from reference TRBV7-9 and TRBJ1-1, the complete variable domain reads DTGVSQNPRHKITKRGQNVTFRCDPISEHNRLYWYRQTLGQGPEFLTYFQNEAQLEKSRLLSDRFSAERPKGSFSTLEIQRTEQGDSAMYLCASSLGQGEAFFGQGTRLTVV.